Presented here are 32 T cell receptor beta chains from one specimen sequenced in a study of OX40 agonist ivuxolimab in advanced cancers. The library was built by means of the immunoSEQ multiplex PCR assay. Imported from immuneACCESS, the table was reduced by TCRdb to in-frame sequences with V and J called. These copies leave out some clones; in studies compared against another copy, an unresolved V gene accounts for under half, and the cause of the remainder is not known. The sample has around 67,000 clones on record, approximately 83% of them singletons. Together, the top ten hold approximately 0.75% of the sample. This material consisted of CD4+ or CD8+ T cells sorted from blood, taken in a trial of the OX40 agonist ivuxolimab. Receptor source: an adult with an advanced solid tumor such as melanoma, head and neck, liver or kidney cancer.

The chain employs TRBV5-1 and TRBJ2-2; D is possibly TRBD1 (7 bases). The CDR3 is 15 amino acids. The V end was cut by 4 bases, the J end by 0 bases, with 10 bases between. Germline assignment: CDR1 SGHRS and CDR2 YFSETQ. CDR3 protein: CASSGGTANTGELFF. The CDR3 nucleotides read TGCGCCAGCAGCGGCGGGACAGCGAACACCGGGGAGCTGTTTTTT.

In the case of this clone: Relative to the germline gene, one junction end is altered; a read error may explain this. The rearrangement links TRBV2 to TRBJ1-1; no firm D call. CDR1 is SNHLY and CDR2 is FYNNEI in the germline V gene. The CDR3 totals 12 residues. CDR3 DNA sequence: TGTGCCAGCCTGGGAACGAACCCTGAAGCTTTCTTT. Amino acids: CASLGTNPEAFF.

The rearrangement uses TRBV5-1 and TRBJ2-1; TRBD2 matches 14 bases. The V segment lost 4 bases and the J segment 7 bases; nucleotides outside the gene matches: 1. CDR1 is SGHRS and CDR2 is YFSETQ in the germline V gene. This CDR3 comprises 14 residues. CDR3 in amino acids: CASSGTSGRNEQFF. The CDR3 nucleotides read TGCGCCAGCAGCGGGACTAGCGGGAGAAATGAGCAGTTCTTC.

The chain has TRBV29-1 and TRBJ2-5; D is perhaps TRBD2 (7 bases). The germline V and J ends were trimmed by 3 bases and 1 base, with 15 bases remaining between them. Germline CDR1 reads SQVTM; CDR2 reads ANQGSEA. CDR3 length: 15 residues. CDR3 sequence: CSVDKGGPLQETQYF. Here the CDR3 DNA reads TGCAGCGTTGACAAGGGGGGGCCCCTCCAAGAGACCCAGTACTTC.

The rearrangement joins TRBV6-8 to TRBJ2-1; D might be TRBD1 (6 bases). The V end lost 5 bases, the J end lost 5 bases, and 13 bases lay between the germline ends. This CDR3 has 14 residues. Looked up from germline, CDR1 is MNHGY and CDR2 is SAAAGT. CDR3 loop: CASSDDRTDNEQFF. In DNA, the CDR3 is TGTGCCAGCAGTGACGATAGGACAGACAATGAGCAGTTCTTC.

This chain uses TRBV18 with TRBJ2-5, with D perhaps TRBD1 or TRBD2 (5 bases each). The CDR3 is 16 amino acids. V was cut by 3 bases and J by 6 bases, with 20 bases left in between. The V gene's germline CDR1 is KGHSH and CDR2 LQKENI. The CDR3 sequence is CASSPPGTVREKTQYF. The CDR3 region has the DNA TGTGCCAGCTCACCCCCCGGGACGGTGAGGGAAAAGACCCAGTACTTC. Supplemented by reference TRBV18 and TRBJ2-5, the full variable domain reads NAGVMQNPRHLVRRRGQEARLRCSPMKGHSHVYWYRQLPEEGLKFMVYLQKENIIDESGMPKERFSAEFPKEGPSILRIQQVVRGDSAAYFCASSPPGTVREKTQYFGPGTRLLVL.

V gene TRBV25-1 combines with J gene TRBJ2-3, with 8 bases aligning to TRBD2. CDR1 is MGHDK and CDR2 is SYGVNS in the germline V gene. The CDR3 contains 14 residues. With V trimmed by 7 bases and J by 1 base, 4 bases remained unmatched. The CDR3 bases are TGTGCCAGCACCAAAGCGGGGGGCACAGATACGCAGTATTTT. Amino acids: CASTKAGGTDTQYF.

In this sample, this clone turned up a few times. CDR3 DNA sequence: TGTGCCATCAGGCCGATCGACAGGGTCGATGGCTACACCTTC. Its translation is CAIRPIDRVDGYTF. The V call is TRBV10-3, the J call TRBJ1-2, with 7 bases that match TRBD1. The germline CDR1 and CDR2 sequences are ENHRY and SYGVKD. The CDR3 totals 14 residues. Trimming took 6 bases from V and 6 from J; bases not matched to a gene: 10.

This sequence joins TRBV25-1 and TRBJ1-3; no definite D call. The germline gives CDR1 MGHDK, CDR2 SYGVNS. This CDR3 has 13 amino acids. The V end lost 6 bases, the J end lost 4 bases, and 10 bases lay between the germline ends. The CDR3 coding sequence is TGTGCCAGCAGGACCCCTCAGGGAAACACCATATATTTT. Its translation is CASRTPQGNTIYF.

This sequence joins TRBV5-1 and TRBJ2-3; possibly TRBD2 for D (5 bases). The CDR3 spans 15 residues. Germline CDR1 reads SGHRS; CDR2 reads YFSETQ. V was trimmed by 1 base and J by 2 bases, leaving 11 bases between them. The CDR3 DNA sequence: TGCGCCAGCAGCTTGACGGGGTCCTTCACAGATACGCAGTATTTT. Translated, it gives CASSLTGSFTDTQYF. Filled out from reference TRBV5-1 and TRBJ2-3, the complete variable domain reads KAGVTQTPRYLIKTRGQQVTLSCSPISGHRSVSWYQQTPGQGLQFLFEYFSETQRNKGNFPGRFSGRQFSNSRSEMNVSTLELGDSALYLCASSLTGSFTDTQYFGPGTRLTVL.

The chain recombines TRBV2 with TRBJ2-7; D is unclear. Trimming removed 1 base at V and 5 bases at J, with 6 bases between. Germline V gives CDR1 SNHLY, CDR2 FYNNEI. This CDR3 contains 12 residues. Here the CDR3 reads CASSEGAHEQYF. CDR3 DNA sequence: TGTGCCAGCAGTGAAGGGGCCCACGAGCAGTACTTC.

Regarding this clone: This CDR3 is also generated by other DNA sequences in the sample. This chain uses TRBV6-1 with TRBJ2-3; 11 bases align to TRBD1. Germline lookup yields CDR1 MNHNS and CDR2 SASEGT. Losses at the gene ends were 6 bases for V and 3 bases for J; bases not matched to a gene: 2. This CDR3 has 14 amino acids. CDR3 in amino acids: CASRDRGPTDTQYF. The CDR3 DNA reads as TGTGCCAGCAGGGACAGGGGGCCGACAGATACGCAGTATTTT.

J is TRBJ2-7 and V is TRBV14, with D tentatively TRBD1 (5 bases). Trimming cost V 5 bases and J 3 bases, with 17 bases left between them. The CDR3 is made up of 15 amino acids. The germline V gene encodes CDR1 SGHDN and CDR2 FVKESK. The CDR3 nucleotides are TGTGCCAGCAGCTCCAGACTTCAAGGACACTACGAGCAGTACTTC. This encodes CASSSRLQGHYEQYF.

J is TRBJ1-1 and V is TRBV7-2, with 9 bases lining up with TRBD1. J lost 6 bases, V lost 5 bases, and 7 bases had no gene match. CDR3 length: 14 amino acids. The germline gives CDR1 SGHTA, CDR2 FQGNSA. The CDR3 DNA sequence: TGTGCCAGCAGCGTATACAGGGGGCAGTCTGAAGCTTTCTTT. Amino acids: CASSVYRGQSEAFF.

The rearrangement uses TRBV27 and TRBJ1-1; maybe TRBD1 (6 bases). CDR1 and CDR2 (germline): MNHEY, SMNVEV (reference sequence). V was cut by 3 bases and J by 4 bases, with 15 bases left in between. The CDR3 covers 15 residues. CDR3 DNA: TGTGCCAGCAGTTTGATCCCGGGGGCGGCCACTGAAGCTTTCTTT. Its translation is CASSLIPGAATEAFF.

The chain links TRBV29-1 to TRBJ2-3; 10 bases are shared with TRBD1. The CDR3 runs 16 residues. With 4 bases clipped from V and 4 bases from J, the junction kept 11 bases outside the gene matches. Germline CDR1 reads SQVTM; CDR2 reads ANQGSEA. CDR3 bases: TGCAGCGTTGGTCGGGTCCGGGACAGGGGTGCAGATACGCAGTATTTT. This gives the protein CSVGRVRDRGADTQYF.

This chain connects TRBV7-9 to TRBJ1-5; 8 bases match TRBD1. The J segment lost 4 bases and the V segment lost 0 bases, leaving 5 bases of the junction unmatched. There are 16 residues in the CDR3. Germline CDR1 and CDR2: SEHNR and FQNEAQ (reference sequence). DNA of the CDR3: TGTGCCAGCAGCTTAGCGGTTGGGACAGGTAATCAGCCCCAGCATTTT. As protein: CASSLAVGTGNQPQHF.

This clone was observed a single time. This chain connects TRBV30 to TRBJ2-7; possibly TRBD1 or TRBD2 for D (6 bases each). The germline V and J ends were trimmed by 2 bases and 0 bases, with 14 bases remaining between them. The germline V gene encodes CDR1 GTSNPN and CDR2 SVGIG (reference sequence). The CDR3 length is 15 residues. CDR3 nucleotides: TGTGCCTGGAGTATAGGGGGGCCCGGCTCCTACGAGCAGTACTTC. Translating it yields CAWSIGGPGSYEQYF.

CDR3 amino acids: CASSSDPNQPQHF. CDR3 in DNA: TGTGCCAGCAGCTCGGACCCCAATCAGCCCCAGCATTTT. The chain recombines TRBV7-8 with TRBJ1-5; D gene unclear. CDR3 length: 13 amino acids. V shed 4 bases and J shed 3 bases, with 7 bases lying between them. Germline values: CDR1 SGHVS, CDR2 FQNEAQ.

The chain is built from TRBV11-2 and TRBJ1-2; unclear D gene. CDR1 and CDR2 (germline): SGHAT, FQNNGV. V gave up 5 bases and J gave up 2 bases, with 15 bases separating them. The CDR3 is 15 amino acids. Here the CDR3 DNA reads TGTGCCAGCAGCCGTATCAGACACAAGAACTATGGCTACACCTTC. Protein product: CASSRIRHKNYGYTF.

The gene calls are TRBV7-2 and TRBJ2-7, with D perhaps TRBD2 (6 bases). Per the germline V gene, CDR1 is SGHTA and CDR2 is FQGNSA. Deletions cut 1 base from V and 4 bases from J, with 11 bases between. The CDR3 contains 14 residues. CDR3 nucleotides: TGTGCCAGCAGCTTAGACGGGGGTTCGTACGAGCAGTACTTC. It encodes CASSLDGGSYEQYF.

The chain has TRBV6-5 and TRBJ1-1; the D is unclear. Germline loops: CDR1 MNHEY, CDR2 SVGAGI. V gave up 6 bases and J gave up 8 bases, with 10 bases separating them. The CDR3 totals 11 residues. This CDR3 is CASRGAREAFF. The CDR3 bases are TGTGCCAGCAGGGGCGCGAGGGAAGCTTTCTTT.

V is TRBV5-1 and J is TRBJ2-3; possible D gene TRBD2, 5 bases. Germline V CDR1 and CDR2: SGHRS, YFSETQ. This CDR3 has 15 residues. Trimming left V 5 bases short and J 0 bases short, with 13 bases between. CDR3 sequence (DNA): TGCGCCAGCAGGGGTAGGGAGACTAGCACAGATACGCAGTATTTT. Translating gives CASRGRETSTDTQYF.

This chain uses TRBV29-1 with TRBJ2-3, with 10 nucleotides matching TRBD2. Trimming at V came to 4 bases and at J to 3 bases, leaving 16 bases not matched to a gene. Germline loops: CDR1 SQVTM, CDR2 ANQGSEA. The CDR3 is 18 amino acids. In DNA form, the CDR3 reads TGCAGCGTTGGAGCTAGCGGGGGATCTTTGTGGCTTACAGATACGCAGTATTTT. It codes for CSVGASGGSLWLTDTQYF.

About this clone: Since a much larger clone is just one base distant, this may be a read error. V is TRBV5-1 and J is TRBJ1-1; a possible D gene is TRBD1 (6 bases). Germline V gene data show CDR1 as SGHRS and CDR2 as YFSETQ. The CDR3 has 14 amino acids. The ends were cut back, 0 bases at V and 3 bases at J, with 9 bases in the middle. CDR3 loop: CASSLERGDTEAFF. The DNA for the CDR3 is TGCGCCAGCAGCTTGGAAAGGGGGGACACTGAAGCTTTCTTT. The variable domain in full, with the rest retrieved from reference TRBV5-1 and TRBJ1-1, is KAGVTQTPRYLIKTRGQQVTLSCSPISGHRSVSWYQQTPGQGLQFLFEYFSETQRNKGNFPGRFSGRQFSNSRSEMNVSTLELGDSALYLCASSLERGDTEAFFGQGTRLTVV.

In DNA form, the CDR3 reads TGCGCCAGCAGCTTTAGCGGGAACTCCTACGAGCAGTACTTC. Translation gives CASSFSGNSYEQYF. J is TRBJ2-7 and V is TRBV5-1; the match to TRBD2 covers 8 bases. The CDR3 is made up of 14 amino acids. CDR1 and CDR2 (germline): SGHRS, YFSETQ. Trimming removed 2 bases from V and 0 bases from J; junction bases left unmatched: 1.

V and J are TRBV29-1 and TRBJ2-1; D is unresolved. This CDR3 contains 12 residues. With 4 bases removed from V and 7 bases from J, the gap between germline ends came to 11 bases. CDR1 SQVTM and CDR2 ANQGSEA come from the germline V gene. In nucleotides, the CDR3 is TGCAGCGTTGCCCGTGATAAGAATGAGCAGTTCTTC. The encoded protein is CSVARDKNEQFF.

This chain uses TRBV2 with TRBJ2-7; 11 nucleotides agree with TRBD1. Unmatched junction bases numbered 2, after V lost 4 bases and J lost 3 bases. Per the germline V gene, CDR1 is SNHLY and CDR2 is FYNNEI. CDR3 length: 14 amino acids. The CDR3 nucleotides read TGTGCCAGCAGTGCGGACAGGGGGCTCTACGAGCAGTACTTC. Translated, it gives CASSADRGLYEQYF. Using reference TRBV2 and TRBJ2-7 for the parts outside the CDR3, the full variable domain is EPEVTQTPSHQVTQMGQEVILRCVPISNHLYFYWYRQILGQKVEFLVSFYNNEISEKSEIFDDQFSVERPDGSNFTLKIRSTKLEDSAMYFCASSADRGLYEQYFGPGTRLTVT.

The gene calls are TRBV7-4 and TRBJ2-3; D possibly corresponds to TRBD1 (6 bases). Germline V CDR1 and CDR2: SGHVT, SQSDAQ. Trimming stripped 11 bases from V and 4 bases from J, with 28 bases between. The CDR3 spans 17 residues. This chain's CDR3 is CARPGEVHWETPDTQYF. The CDR3 DNA reads as TGTGCCCGACCAGGGGAAGTTCATTGGGAGACCCCAGATACGCAGTATTTT.

This clone appeared once. This sequence joins TRBV19 and TRBJ2-5, with D perhaps being TRBD1 or TRBD2 (7 bases each). Trimming pared 5 bases from V and 4 bases from J, leaving 17 bases between. The CDR3 extends over 15 amino acids. Per the germline V gene, CDR1 is LNHDA and CDR2 is SQIVND (reference sequence). The CDR3 nucleotides read TGTGCCAGTAGTCGTCAGGGGGGGTACGGAGAGACCCAGTACTTC. Amino acids: CASSRQGGYGETQYF.

The chain recombines TRBV14 with TRBJ2-7; D gene unclear. Between the trimmed V and J ends, which lost 1 base and 3 bases, there was a span of 10 bases. The CDR3 has 14 amino acids. Germline CDR1 is SGHDN and CDR2 is FVKESK. CDR3 protein: CASSQVGPRYEQYF. CDR3 in DNA: TGTGCCAGCAGCCAAGTTGGCCCACGCTACGAGCAGTACTTC.

Remarks on this clone: It is unclear where the CDR3 begins or ends on the DNA, so no DNA is shown, and the CDR3 is as TCRdb lists it. J is TRBJ2-3 and V is TRBV2; the table gives TRBD1 as D, unverified against the DNA. Germline V gene sequence: CDR1 SNHLY, CDR2 FYNNEI. The CDR3 sequence runs 14 residues, both termini included. CDR3 residues: CASILDRGMNTQYF.